The clone carrying this T cell receptor beta chain was seen repeatedly, ten times or more. What it binds is not known. Source material for naive CD8 libraries was roughly 17,000 to 1,100,000 sorted cells, with 10%, 30% or 50% RNA. CDR3 size: 14 residues. The V and J ends lost 6 bases and 6 bases, in that order; junction bases with no gene match: 9. In germline, CDR1 is MNHEY, CDR2 SVGAGI. This sample was taken from a study of molecular identifiers for immune sequencing clone quantification. Overall study results and limits: Molecules of identical TCR sharing a barcode could underestimate highly expanded clone sizes.

One entry per CDR3 protein, called by TCRdb with MiXCR from the PCR reads. The sample has roughly 9,700 distinct CDR3 sequences, roughly 19% seen once; the top ten hold over 1.5%. The rearrangement joins TRBV6-5 to TRBJ1-1; 8 bases match TRBD1. This clonotype was obtained from a human donor in good health. Some libraries in this study had Jurkat cell RNA spiked in. Sequenced input: naive CD8+ T cells from blood, with Jurkat cell RNA spiked in. Sample subset: FACS-sorted CD8+CD4-CCR7+CD45RA+ naive T cells. The CDR3 sequence: CASSQTGEKSEAFF. In nucleotides, the CDR3 is TGTGCCAGCAGCCAGACAGGGGAGAAGTCTGAAGCTTTCTTT.